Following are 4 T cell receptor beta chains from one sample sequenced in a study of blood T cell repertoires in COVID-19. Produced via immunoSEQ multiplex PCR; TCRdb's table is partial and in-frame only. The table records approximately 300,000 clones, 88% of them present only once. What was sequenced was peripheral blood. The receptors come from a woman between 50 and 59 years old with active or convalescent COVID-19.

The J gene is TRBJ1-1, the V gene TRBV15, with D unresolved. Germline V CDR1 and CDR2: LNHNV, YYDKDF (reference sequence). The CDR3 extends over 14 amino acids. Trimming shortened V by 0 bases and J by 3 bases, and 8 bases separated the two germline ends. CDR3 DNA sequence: TGTGCCACCAGCAGAGATTACGGAGACACTGAAGCTTTCTTT. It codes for CATSRDYGDTEAFF.

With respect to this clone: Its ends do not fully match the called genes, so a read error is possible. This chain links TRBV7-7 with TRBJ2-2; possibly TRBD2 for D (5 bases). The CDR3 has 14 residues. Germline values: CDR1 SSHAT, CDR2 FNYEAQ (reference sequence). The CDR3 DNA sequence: TGTGCTAGCAAGTACGGGGTAAACACCGGGGAGCTGTTTTTT. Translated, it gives CASKYGVNTGELFF.

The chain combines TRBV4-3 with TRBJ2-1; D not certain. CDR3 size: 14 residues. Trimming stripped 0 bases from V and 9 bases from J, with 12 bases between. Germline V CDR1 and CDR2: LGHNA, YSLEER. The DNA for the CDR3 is TGCGCCAGCAGCCAAGAATCCGGGTATGGTGAGCAGTTCTTC. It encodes CASSQESGYGEQFF.

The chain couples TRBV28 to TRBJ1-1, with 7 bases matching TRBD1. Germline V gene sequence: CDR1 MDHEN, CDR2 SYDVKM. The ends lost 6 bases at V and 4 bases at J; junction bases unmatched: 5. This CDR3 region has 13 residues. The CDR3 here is CASRTGTGTEAFF. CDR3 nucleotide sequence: TGTGCCAGCAGGACAGGGACGGGCACTGAAGCTTTCTTT.